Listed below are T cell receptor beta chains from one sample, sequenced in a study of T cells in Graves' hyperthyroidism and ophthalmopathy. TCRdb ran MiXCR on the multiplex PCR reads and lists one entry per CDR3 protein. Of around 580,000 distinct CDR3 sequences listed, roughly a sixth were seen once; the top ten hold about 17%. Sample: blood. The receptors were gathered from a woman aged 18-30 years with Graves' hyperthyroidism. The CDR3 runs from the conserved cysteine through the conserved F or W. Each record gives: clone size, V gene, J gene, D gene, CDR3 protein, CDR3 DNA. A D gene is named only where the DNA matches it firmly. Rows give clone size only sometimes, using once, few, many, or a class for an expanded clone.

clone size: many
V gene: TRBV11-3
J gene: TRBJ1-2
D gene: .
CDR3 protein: CASSLLGSPAANYGYTF
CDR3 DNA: TGTGCCAGCAGCCTCCTGGGGAGCCCAGCGGCTAACTATGGCTACACCTTC

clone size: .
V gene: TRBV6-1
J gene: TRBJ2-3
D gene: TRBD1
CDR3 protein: CASRRKGARRIDTQYF
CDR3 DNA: TGTGCCAGCAGAAGGAAGGGGGCTCGACGGATAGATACGCAGTATTTT

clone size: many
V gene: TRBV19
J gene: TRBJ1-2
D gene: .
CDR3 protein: CASSISRNNYGYTF
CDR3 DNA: TGTGCCAGTAGTATATCCAGGAATAACTATGGCTACACCTTC

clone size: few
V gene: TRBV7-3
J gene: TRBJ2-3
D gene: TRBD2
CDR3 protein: CASSPLGGGTDTQYF
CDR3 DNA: TGTGCCAGCAGCCCCCTGGGGGGAGGGACAGATACGCAGTATTTT

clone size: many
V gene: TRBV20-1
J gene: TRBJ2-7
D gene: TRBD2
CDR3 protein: CSATLAGVGEQYF
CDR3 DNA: TGCAGTGCAACGCTAGCGGGAGTAGGAGAGCAGTACTTC

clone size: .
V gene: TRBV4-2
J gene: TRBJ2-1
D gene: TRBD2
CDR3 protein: CASSQDSPSGINEQFF
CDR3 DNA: TGTGCCAGCAGCCAAGATTCGCCTAGCGGGATCAATGAGCAGTTCTTC

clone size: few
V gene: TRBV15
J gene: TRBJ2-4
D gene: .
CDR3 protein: CATSRGRGLAKNIQYF
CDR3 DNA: TGTGCCACCAGCAGAGGACGGGGACTAGCCAAAAACATTCAGTACTTC

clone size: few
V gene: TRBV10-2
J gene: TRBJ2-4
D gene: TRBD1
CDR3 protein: CASRKPGTATLAKNIQYF
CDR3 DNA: TGCGCCAGCCGAAAACCCGGGACAGCTACTTTAGCCAAAAACATTCAGTACTTC

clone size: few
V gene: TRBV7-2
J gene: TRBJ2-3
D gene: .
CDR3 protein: CASSLVRRAGLEDTQYF
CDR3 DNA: TGTGCCAGCAGCTTAGTCCGGCGAGCGGGTCTCGAAGATACGCAGTATTTT

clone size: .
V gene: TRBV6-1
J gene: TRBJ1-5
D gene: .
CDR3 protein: CASRDRDISYQPQHF
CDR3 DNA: TGTGCCAGCAGAGACCGGGACATCTCCTATCAGCCCCAGCATTTT

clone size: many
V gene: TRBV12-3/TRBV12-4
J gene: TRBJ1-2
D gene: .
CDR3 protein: CASSPALIGGLGGYTF
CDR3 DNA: TGTGCCAGCAGTCCGGCGTTGATCGGGGGGCTGGGAGGCTACACCTTC

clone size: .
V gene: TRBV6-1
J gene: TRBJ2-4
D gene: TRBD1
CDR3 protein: CASSEADPGGTGGPRGIQYF
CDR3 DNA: TGTGCCAGCAGTGAAGCGGACCCGGGAGGGACAGGGGGGCCCCGGGGCATTCAGTACTTC

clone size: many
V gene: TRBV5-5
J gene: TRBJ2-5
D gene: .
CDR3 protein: CATRTGPSKETQYF
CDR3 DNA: TGTGCCACCCGAACCGGGCCCTCCAAAGAGACCCAGTACTTC

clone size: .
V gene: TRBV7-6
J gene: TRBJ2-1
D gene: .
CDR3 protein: CASSLGRDRGFNEQFF
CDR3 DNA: TGTGCCAGCAGCTTAGGGCGGGACCGGGGTTTCAATGAGCAGTTCTTC

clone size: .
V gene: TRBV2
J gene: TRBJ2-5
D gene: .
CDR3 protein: CASSQGPRWTQYF
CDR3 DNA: TGTGCCAGCTCTCAGGGCCCCAGGTGGACCCAGTACTTC

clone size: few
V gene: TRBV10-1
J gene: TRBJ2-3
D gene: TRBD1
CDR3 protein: CASSEAGTASTDTQYF
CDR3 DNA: TGCGCCAGCAGTGAAGCCGGGACAGCGAGCACAGATACGCAGTATTTT

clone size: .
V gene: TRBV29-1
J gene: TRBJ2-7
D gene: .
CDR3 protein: CSAGANHRGAYEQYF
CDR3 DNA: TGCAGCGCGGGGGCAAACCACCGAGGGGCCTACGAGCAGTACTTC